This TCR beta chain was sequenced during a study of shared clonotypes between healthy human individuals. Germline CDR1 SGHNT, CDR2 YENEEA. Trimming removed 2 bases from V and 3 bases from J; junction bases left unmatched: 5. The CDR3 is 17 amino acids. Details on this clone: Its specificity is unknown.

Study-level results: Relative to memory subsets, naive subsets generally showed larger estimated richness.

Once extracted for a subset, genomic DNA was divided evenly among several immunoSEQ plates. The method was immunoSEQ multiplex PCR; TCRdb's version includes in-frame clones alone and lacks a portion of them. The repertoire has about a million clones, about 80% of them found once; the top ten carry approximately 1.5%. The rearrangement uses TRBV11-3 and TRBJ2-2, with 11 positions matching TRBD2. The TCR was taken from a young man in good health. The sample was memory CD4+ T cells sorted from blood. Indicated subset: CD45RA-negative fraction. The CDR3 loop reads CASSLNLLAGDTGELFF. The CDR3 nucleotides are TGTGCCAGCAGCTTAAATTTACTAGCGGGAGACACCGGGGAGCTGTTTTTT.